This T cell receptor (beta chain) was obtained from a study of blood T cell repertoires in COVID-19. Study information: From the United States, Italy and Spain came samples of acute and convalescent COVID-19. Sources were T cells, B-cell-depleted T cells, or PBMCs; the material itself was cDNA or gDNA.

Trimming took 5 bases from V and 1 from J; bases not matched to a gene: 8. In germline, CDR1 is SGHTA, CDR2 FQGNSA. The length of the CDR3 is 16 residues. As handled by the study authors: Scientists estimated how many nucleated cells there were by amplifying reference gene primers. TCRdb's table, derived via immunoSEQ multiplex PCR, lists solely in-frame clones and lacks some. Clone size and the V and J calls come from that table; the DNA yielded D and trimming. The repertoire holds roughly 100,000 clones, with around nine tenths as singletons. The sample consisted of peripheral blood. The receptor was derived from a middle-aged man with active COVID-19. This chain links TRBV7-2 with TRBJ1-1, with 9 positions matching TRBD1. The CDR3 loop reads CASSRSGTGRNTEAFF. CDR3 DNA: TGTGCCAGCAGCCGCTCCGGGACAGGGAGGAACACTGAAGCTTTCTTT.